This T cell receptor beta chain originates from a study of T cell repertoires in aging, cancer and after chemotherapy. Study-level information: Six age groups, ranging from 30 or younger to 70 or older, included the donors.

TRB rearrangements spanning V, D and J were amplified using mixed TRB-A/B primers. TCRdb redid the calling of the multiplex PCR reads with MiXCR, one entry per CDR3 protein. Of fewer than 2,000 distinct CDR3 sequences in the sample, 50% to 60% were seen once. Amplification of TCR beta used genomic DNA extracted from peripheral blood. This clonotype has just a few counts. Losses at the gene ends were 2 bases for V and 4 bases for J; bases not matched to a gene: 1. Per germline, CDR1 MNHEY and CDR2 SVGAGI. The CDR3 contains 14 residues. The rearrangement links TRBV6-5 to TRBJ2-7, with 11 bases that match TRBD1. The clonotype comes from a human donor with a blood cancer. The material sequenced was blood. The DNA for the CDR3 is TGTGCCAGCAGTTACGGGACAGGGGGGTACGAGCAGTACTTC. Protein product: CASSYGTGGYEQYF.